What follows are 21 T cell receptor beta chains derived from one specimen sequenced in a study of blood T cell repertoires in COVID-19. Profiled with immunoSEQ multiplex PCR; TCRdb holds only in-frame clones, not every one. The sample records approximately 150,000 clones, approximately 90% being singletons. Material: peripheral blood. All receptors come from a woman aged 50 to 60 with active or convalescent COVID-19.

The chain links TRBV30 to TRBJ2-2, with TRBD2 identical over 12 bases. CDR1 and CDR2 (germline): GTSNPN, SVGIG (reference sequence). J was trimmed by 3 bases and V by 2 bases; bases with no gene match: 4. The length of the CDR3 is 16 residues. The CDR3 DNA is TGTGCCTGGAGTAGGCCTAGCGGGAGGGACACCGGGGAGCTGTTTTTT. It translates to CAWSRPSGRDTGELFF.

The CDR3 coding sequence is TGTGCCAGCAGTGAAGTGAACAGGGGGCCTGGCTACACCTTC. Protein: CASSEVNRGPGYTF. The chain carries TRBV2 and TRBJ1-2; 9 bases match TRBD1. CDR3 size: 14 residues. V lost 1 base and J lost 7; bases outside the gene matches: 4. Germline CDR1 and CDR2: SNHLY and FYNNEI.

The V gene is TRBV12-3 or TRBV12-4, the J gene TRBJ2-2, with 8 bases identical to TRBD2. CDR3 length equals 13 residues. V lost 3 bases, J lost 13 bases, and 7 bases stayed unmatched. The CDR3 here is CASSFTGTRGLFF. The CDR3 nucleotides read TGTGCCAGCAGTTTTACCGGGACTAGAGGGCTGTTTTTT.

This chain uses TRBV4-1 with TRBJ1-2, with D maybe TRBD1 (6 bases). V was shortened by 4 bases and J by 0 bases, with 12 bases between the two germline ends. The CDR3 consists of 15 residues. Germline V gives CDR1 MGHRA, CDR2 YSYEKL. The CDR3 region is CASSPTDSTNYGYTF. The CDR3, as DNA: TGCGCCAGCAGCCCCACGGACAGTACTAACTATGGCTACACCTTC.

The V call is TRBV5-4, the J call TRBJ2-2; possible D gene TRBD2, 6 bases. Trimming pared 4 bases from V and 5 bases from J, leaving 9 bases between. The germline gives CDR1 SGHNT, CDR2 YYREEE (reference sequence). There are 13 residues in the CDR3. CDR3 sequence reads: CASSGLATGELFF. CDR3 coding DNA: TGTGCCAGCAGCGGTCTAGCGACCGGGGAGCTGTTTTTT.

The gene calls are TRBV6-5 and TRBJ2-2, with TRBD1 matching 7 bases. Germline lookup yields CDR1 MNHEY and CDR2 SVGAGI. The CDR3 contains 14 residues. V trimming: 2 bases; J trimming: 4 bases; junction bases outside the gene matches: 1. In DNA, the CDR3 is TGTGCCAGCAGTTACAGGGGGCGCACCGGGGAGCTGTTTTTT. Protein: CASSYRGRTGELFF.

This clone was observed a few times. V usage is TRBV7-9 and J usage is TRBJ2-1, with a weak D call TRBD2 (6 bases). CDR1 and CDR2 from the germline V gene are SEHNR and FQNEAQ (reference sequence). The CDR3 is made up of 12 amino acids. The ends were cut back, 11 bases at V and 10 bases at J, with 18 bases in the middle. For the CDR3, the DNA is TGTGCCGTTCCTCGGGTGACTAGGGAGCAGTTCTTC. This sequence encodes CAVPRVTREQFF.

CDR3 protein: CASSRRTGSQANEKLFF. The CDR3 DNA is TGTGCCAGTAGTAGGCGGACAGGGAGTCAAGCTAATGAAAAACTGTTTTTT. This chain joins TRBV19 and TRBJ1-4, with 8 bases fitting TRBD1. The CDR3 loop spans 17 amino acids. Germline CDR1 LNHDA, CDR2 SQIVND (reference sequence). Trimming took 4 bases from V and 3 from J; bases not matched to a gene: 10.

The V gene is TRBV28, the J gene TRBJ1-3, with 10 nucleotides matching TRBD1. J was trimmed by 2 bases and V by 5 bases; bases with no gene match: 3. Germline CDR1 and CDR2: MDHEN and SYDVKM. The CDR3 spans 15 residues. The CDR3 region is CASSPGTGAGNTIYF. The CDR3 DNA sequence: TGTGCCAGCAGTCCCGGGACAGGGGCTGGAAACACCATATATTTT.

This clone appeared once. The V gene is TRBV9, the J gene TRBJ2-6; TRBD1 aligns across 8 bases. CDR1 is SGDLS and CDR2 is YYNGEE in the germline V gene. The CDR3 is 17 amino acids. The trim removed 4 bases at V and 0 bases at J, leaving 6 bases unmatched. The CDR3 is CASSPRQGPSGANVLTF. The CDR3 coding sequence is TGTGCCAGCAGCCCCCGACAGGGGCCCTCTGGGGCCAACGTCCTGACTTTC.

The chain links TRBV7-2 to TRBJ2-1; D is unclear. The ends were cut back, 1 base at V and 12 bases at J, with 16 bases in the middle. The CDR3 runs 14 residues. Per the germline V gene, CDR1 is SGHTA and CDR2 is FQGNSA. CDR3 bases: TGTGCCAGCAGCTTAGATAGCACCACCAAGAGGCAGTTCTTC. It is translated as CASSLDSTTKRQFF.

The rearrangement links TRBV7-8 to TRBJ2-1; TRBD2 agrees at 15 bases. CDR1 SGHVS and CDR2 FQNEAQ come from the germline V gene. This CDR3 is 18 amino acids long. V trimming: 5 bases; J trimming: 2 bases; junction bases outside the gene matches: 7. CDR3 residues: CASSHGLAGGSTYNEQFF. The CDR3, as DNA: TGTGCCAGCAGCCACGGACTAGCGGGGGGGTCAACCTACAATGAGCAGTTCTTC. Looking up the rest from reference TRBV7-8 and TRBJ2-1 gives the full variable domain: GAGVSQSPRYKVAKRGQDVALRCDPISGHVSLFWYQQALGQGPEFLTYFQNEAQLDKSGLPSDRFFAERPEGSVSTLKIQRTQQEDSAVYLCASSHGLAGGSTYNEQFFGPGTRLTVL.

V and J are TRBV27 and TRBJ2-1, with 9 bases identical to TRBD1. The germline gives CDR1 MNHEY, CDR2 SMNVEV (reference sequence). The junction had 9 bases not matched to a gene; V was cut back by 5 bases and J by 7 bases. The CDR3 loop spans 15 amino acids. The CDR3 DNA follows: TGTGCCAGCAGTAAATCCGGGACAGGGCGTAATGAGCAGTTCTTC. The encoded protein is CASSKSGTGRNEQFF.

This chain uses TRBV4-2 with TRBJ2-3; tentative D call: TRBD1 (5 bases). The CDR3 sequence is 13 residues long. V was pared by 4 bases and J by 3 bases, with 8 bases between. Per the germline V gene, CDR1 is LGHNA and CDR2 is YNFKEQ. The CDR3 here is CASSPQGTDTQYF. CDR3 DNA: TGTGCCAGCAGCCCCCAGGGAACAGATACGCAGTATTTT.

The chain combines TRBV11-2 with TRBJ2-3; 9 bases agree with TRBD1. V lost 7 bases, J lost 1 base, and 6 bases stayed unmatched. The CDR3 contains 15 residues. Germline loops: CDR1 SGHAT, CDR2 FQNNGV. The CDR3 spells CASTKQGARTDTQYF. CDR3 nucleotides: TGTGCCAGCACCAAACAGGGGGCGCGCACAGATACGCAGTATTTT.

This chain connects TRBV7-9 to TRBJ1-1; TRBD1 might be the D (6 bases). Trimming pared 1 base from V and 3 bases from J, leaving 12 bases between. Germline values: CDR1 SEHNR, CDR2 FQNEAQ (reference sequence). This CDR3 has 15 amino acids. This CDR3 is CASSLVAGAYTEAFF. CDR3 nucleotides: TGTGCCAGCAGCTTAGTTGCAGGGGCGTACACTGAAGCTTTCTTT. Based on the CDR3 plus reference TRBV7-9 and TRBJ1-1, the full variable domain is DTGVSQNPRHKITKRGQNVTFRCDPISEHNRLYWYRQTLGQGPEFLTYFQNEAQLEKSRLLSDRFSAERPKGSFSTLEIQRTEQGDSAMYLCASSLVAGAYTEAFFGQGTRLTVV.

V usage is TRBV4-3 and J usage is TRBJ2-1; D might be TRBD2 (6 bases). Germline CDR1 is LGHNA and CDR2 is YSLEER. The V and J ends lost 1 base and 3 bases respectively, with 13 bases between them. The CDR3 is made up of 16 amino acids. CDR3 protein: CASSQARGTFYNEQFF. For the CDR3, the DNA is TGCGCCAGCAGCCAAGCCCGCGGGACGTTCTACAATGAGCAGTTCTTC.

This sequence joins TRBV5-5 and TRBJ2-5; 7 bases agree with TRBD1. The CDR3 spans 14 residues. V trimming: 6 bases; J trimming: 0 bases; junction bases outside the gene matches: 5. In germline, CDR1 is SGHKS, CDR2 YYEKEE (reference sequence). CDR3 in amino acids: CASTPDRHQETQYF. CDR3 in DNA: TGTGCCAGCACCCCGGACAGGCACCAAGAGACCCAGTACTTC.

The chain is built from TRBV30 and TRBJ1-1, with a tentative D call TRBD1 (5 bases). The CDR3 loop spans 14 amino acids. The germline CDR1 and CDR2 sequences are GTSNPN and SVGIG (reference sequence). V was shortened by 1 base and J by 5 bases, with 14 bases between the two germline ends. The CDR3 here is CAWSGINGGTEAFF. The CDR3 coding sequence is TGTGCCTGGAGTGGGATCAATGGGGGGACTGAAGCTTTCTTT.

This sequence joins TRBV4-1 and TRBJ2-7, with 8 bases lining up with TRBD1. The CDR3 has 15 amino acids. With 4 bases clipped from V and 5 bases from J, the junction kept 10 bases outside the gene matches. Germline-derived CDR1 and CDR2 are MGHRA and YSYEKL. In DNA form, the CDR3 reads TGCGCCAGCAGCCTTGGACAGGGTGGAAGAGACGAGCAGTACTTC. Its protein is CASSLGQGGRDEQYF.

CDR3 residues: CAWSVPASMNYGYTF. For the CDR3, the DNA is TGTGCCTGGAGTGTACCCGCGTCTATGAACTATGGCTACACCTTC. The V and J genes are TRBV30 and TRBJ1-2; D unclear. The CDR3 totals 15 residues. V was pared by 0 bases and J by 2 bases, with 13 bases between. Germline V gene lookup returns CDR1 GTSNPN and CDR2 SVGIG (reference sequence).